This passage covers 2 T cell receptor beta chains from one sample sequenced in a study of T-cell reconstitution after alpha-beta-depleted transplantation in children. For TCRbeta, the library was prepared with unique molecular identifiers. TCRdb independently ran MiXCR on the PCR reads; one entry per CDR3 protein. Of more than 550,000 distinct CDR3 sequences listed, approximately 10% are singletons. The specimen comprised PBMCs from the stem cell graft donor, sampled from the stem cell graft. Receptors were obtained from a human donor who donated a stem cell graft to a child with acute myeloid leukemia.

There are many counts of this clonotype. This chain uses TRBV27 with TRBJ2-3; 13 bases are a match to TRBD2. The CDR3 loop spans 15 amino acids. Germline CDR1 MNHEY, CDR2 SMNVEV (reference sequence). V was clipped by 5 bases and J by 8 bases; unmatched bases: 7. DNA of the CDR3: TGTGCCAGCAGTACCGGACTAGCGGGAGTGGGTACGCAGTATTTT. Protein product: CASSTGLAGVGTQYF.

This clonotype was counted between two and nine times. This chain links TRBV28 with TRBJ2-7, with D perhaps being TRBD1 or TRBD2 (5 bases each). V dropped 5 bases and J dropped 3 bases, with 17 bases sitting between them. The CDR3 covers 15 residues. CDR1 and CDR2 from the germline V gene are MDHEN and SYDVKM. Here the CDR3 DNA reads TGTGCCAGCAGTAACCGGGGCATGGGGGTCTACGAGCAGTACTTC. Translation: CASSNRGMGVYEQYF.